Given below is one T cell receptor (beta chain) in context. The antigen is unknown. The data derive from a study of shared clonotypes between healthy human individuals. Broader study findings: The study generally estimated greater richness for naive than memory subsets.

The CDR3 totals 15 residues. Germline CDR1 is MGHRA and CDR2 is YSYEKL. V lost 2 bases, J lost 3 bases, and 10 bases lay in between. The table came from immunoSEQ multiplex PCR; TCRdb's copy has only in-frame clones and leaves some out. The sample lists roughly 2.5 million clones, around 90% occurring once. This chain joins TRBV4-1 and TRBJ2-2; D uncertain. The source is a young man in good health. The sample consisted of naive CD4+ T cells sorted from blood. Specified subset: CD45RA+ positively selected. CDR3 region: CASSQLDRDTGELFF. CDR3 nucleotides: TGCGCCAGCAGCCAACTGGACCGCGACACCGGGGAGCTGTTTTTT.